Following are 21 T cell receptor beta chains from one sample sequenced in a study of cytomegalovirus exposure and HLA in healthy donors. Measured with immunoSEQ multiplex PCR; TCRdb has only the in-frame clones, and not every one. The sample yields 150,000 to 200,000 clones, just under 90% seen once. Specimen: PBMCs. The receptors stem from a man between 18 and 35 years old in good health and CMV-seropositive.

This clone was recorded a few times. The gene calls are TRBV19 and TRBJ2-5; D is ambiguous. The CDR3 runs to 13 residues. Trimming pared 6 bases from V and 0 bases from J, leaving 8 bases between. In germline, CDR1 is LNHDA, CDR2 SQIVND (reference sequence). CDR3 in amino acids: CASSPVYQETQYF. CDR3 coding DNA: TGTGCCAGTAGCCCCGTGTACCAAGAGACCCAGTACTTC.

This clone was seen a handful of times. This rearrangement joins TRBV25-1 to TRBJ1-2; no clear D gene. From germline, CDR1 is MGHDK and CDR2 SYGVNS. V lost 10 bases to trimming and J lost 9 bases, with 18 bases between them. The CDR3 extends over 12 amino acids. The CDR3 here is CATAQDGDSYTF. CDR3 coding DNA: TGTGCCACCGCCCAGGACGGGGATAGCTACACCTTC.

The gene calls are TRBV10-1 and TRBJ2-1, with 11 bases identical to TRBD2. V dropped 5 bases and J dropped 3; count of bases not matched to a gene: 3. Germline CDR1 and CDR2: WNHNN and SYGVQD (reference sequence). The CDR3 runs to 15 residues. CDR3 DNA: TGCGCCAGCAGTCTAGGGACTAGCGGCTACAATGAGCAGTTCTTC. It is translated as CASSLGTSGYNEQFF.

CDR3 region: CASSPGLAAYEQYF. CDR3 in DNA: TGCGCCAGCAGCCCCGGACTAGCCGCCTACGAGCAGTACTTC. The chain joins TRBV4-1 to TRBJ2-7; 8 nucleotides match TRBD2. Germline V lookup: CDR1 MGHRA, CDR2 YSYEKL. V shed 4 bases, J shed 2 bases, and the junction held 4 bases outside the gene matches. This CDR3 comprises 14 residues.

This clone is a singleton in its sample. V and J are TRBV7-9 and TRBJ1-4, with D possibly matching TRBD1 (6 bases). Germline V gene lookup returns CDR1 SEHNR and CDR2 FQNEAQ (reference sequence). Trimming took 4 bases from V and 8 from J, leaving 14 bases between them. CDR3 length: 14 residues. CDR3 DNA: TGTGCCAGCAGCTCGAGGGGGGGTGGAGAAAAACTGTTTTTT. Encoded protein: CASSSRGGGEKLFF.

The chain couples TRBV4-1 to TRBJ2-1; no definite D call. CDR3 length equals 13 residues. The germline V and J ends were trimmed by 0 bases and 7 bases, with 7 bases remaining between them. Germline loops: CDR1 MGHRA, CDR2 YSYEKL. The CDR3 bases are TGCGCCAGCAGCCAAGATGAGACTAATGAGCAGTTCTTC. Translating gives CASSQDETNEQFF.

V is TRBV27 and J is TRBJ2-7; 8 nucleotides align to TRBD1. Germline values: CDR1 MNHEY, CDR2 SMNVEV (reference sequence). After removal of 4 bases from V and 4 bases from J, the junction contained 3 bases not matched to a gene. This CDR3 comprises 13 residues. The CDR3 DNA sequence: TGTGCCAGCAGTTCGAGACAGGGGTACGAGCAGTACTTC. Translation: CASSSRQGYEQYF.

The rearrangement uses TRBV18 and TRBJ2-7; TRBD2 matches 14 bases. Losses at the gene ends were 6 bases for V and 2 bases for J; bases not matched to a gene: 15. The V gene's germline CDR1 is KGHSH and CDR2 LQKENI. This CDR3 is built from 19 residues. The DNA for the CDR3 is TGTGCCAGCTCCCGACTAGCGGGAGGGCCAAACACCGGTCCCTACGAGCAGTACTTC. Translated: CASSRLAGGPNTGPYEQYF. Full variable domain (remainder filled in from reference TRBV18 and TRBJ2-7): NAGVMQNPRHLVRRRGQEARLRCSPMKGHSHVYWYRQLPEEGLKFMVYLQKENIIDESGMPKERFSAEFPKEGPSILRIQQVVRGDSAAYFCASSRLAGGPNTGPYEQYFGPGTRLTVT.

The chain couples TRBV28 to TRBJ2-7; 15 bases align to TRBD2. The ends lost 5 bases at V and 0 bases at J; junction bases unmatched: 20. The CDR3 spans 22 residues. Germline assignment: CDR1 MDHEN and CDR2 SYDVKM. CDR3 DNA: TGTGCCAGCAGTACCAAGCACACCTCCGGGACTAGCGGGAGGCCTTCCTCCTACGAGCAGTACTTC. It is translated as CASSTKHTSGTSGRPSSYEQYF.

For the CDR3, the DNA is TGCGCCAGCAGCTCGGGATTACAAGAGACCCAGTACTTC. Encoded protein: CASSSGLQETQYF. V is TRBV5-1 and J is TRBJ2-5; D is perhaps TRBD2 (5 bases). Germline CDR1 SGHRS, CDR2 YFSETQ. The CDR3 is 13 residues long. Between the trimmed V and J ends, which lost 3 bases and 2 bases, there was a span of 8 bases.

The chain carries TRBV11-3 and TRBJ2-5, with 7 bases lining up with TRBD2. This CDR3 region has 14 residues. The V gene's germline CDR1 is SGHNT and CDR2 YENEEA. Trimming at V came to 0 bases and at J to 3 bases, leaving 1 base not matched to a gene. CDR3 protein: CASSLDAGEETQYF. The CDR3 region has the DNA TGTGCCAGCAGCTTAGATGCGGGGGAAGAGACCCAGTACTTC.

The chain combines TRBV7-9 with TRBJ2-3; D unclear. V was shortened by 6 bases and J by 3 bases, with 7 bases between the two germline ends. CDR3 length: 12 amino acids. Per germline, CDR1 SEHNR and CDR2 FQNEAQ (reference sequence). The CDR3 bases are TGTGCCAGCAGTAGAAGTACAGATACGCAGTATTTT. It specifies CASSRSTDTQYF.

The rearrangement links TRBV18 to TRBJ2-2, with TRBD1 matching over 11 bases. The CDR3 totals 16 residues. Losses at the gene ends were 4 bases for V and 4 bases for J; bases not matched to a gene: 5. Looked up from germline, CDR1 is KGHSH and CDR2 is LQKENI. CDR3 DNA: TGTGCCAGCTCACTCCCCGGGACAGGGGGCACCGGGGAGCTGTTTTTT. Translation gives CASSLPGTGGTGELFF.

The rearrangement joins TRBV14 to TRBJ2-1; 12 positions match TRBD2. The junction had 3 bases not matched to a gene; V was cut back by 4 bases and J by 8 bases. Germline V gene lookup returns CDR1 SGHDN and CDR2 FVKESK. The CDR3 sequence is 14 residues long. The CDR3 nucleotides read TGTGCCAGCAGCCCCCGACTAGCGGGAGATGAGCAGTTCTTC. It encodes CASSPRLAGDEQFF.

The rearrangement uses TRBV7-6 and TRBJ1-1; D is undetermined. Germline values: CDR1 SGHVS, CDR2 FNYEAQ. V gave up 2 bases and J gave up 0 bases, with 10 bases separating them. The CDR3 runs 15 residues. This chain's CDR3 is CASSLSTAMNTEAFF. As DNA, the CDR3 is TGTGCCAGCAGCTTATCAACAGCAATGAACACTGAAGCTTTCTTT.

The DNA for the CDR3 is TGTGCCAGCAGCCGTACTGACAAGAACACTGAAGCTTTCTTT. Translating it yields CASSRTDKNTEAFF. The V call is TRBV28, the J call TRBJ1-1, with D unclear. V lost 6 bases to trimming and J lost 1 base, with 12 bases between them. Germline V gives CDR1 MDHEN, CDR2 SYDVKM. The CDR3 spans 14 residues.

V gene TRBV19 combines with J gene TRBJ1-1, with 7 bases aligning to TRBD1. V was clipped by 6 bases and J by 1 base; unmatched bases: 8. The germline V gene encodes CDR1 LNHDA and CDR2 SQIVND (reference sequence). This CDR3 region has 15 residues. The CDR3 DNA sequence: TGTGCCAGTAGAGAACAGGGGCTCGGGAACACTGAAGCTTTCTTT. It translates to CASREQGLGNTEAFF.

The CDR3 region is CASSSSGRRNEQFF. In DNA, the CDR3 is TGTGCCAGCAGTTCCAGCGGGAGGCGCAATGAGCAGTTCTTC. The rearrangement joins TRBV28 to TRBJ2-1; 9 bases match TRBD2. This CDR3 is 14 amino acids long. With V trimmed by 4 bases and J by 6 bases, 4 bases remained unmatched. Germline V gene data show CDR1 as MDHEN and CDR2 as SYDVKM.

The chain carries TRBV4-1 and TRBJ1-3; D uncertain. Trimming removed 1 base at V and 4 bases at J, with 11 bases between. This CDR3 spans 15 amino acids. From germline, CDR1 is MGHRA and CDR2 YSYEKL. The CDR3 sequence is CASSQGRGGGNTIYF. For the CDR3, the DNA is TGCGCCAGCAGCCAAGGCCGGGGAGGCGGAAACACCATATATTTT.

The chain links TRBV11-2 to TRBJ1-3, with D perhaps matching TRBD1 (5 bases). The CDR3 has 17 residues. Germline values: CDR1 SGHAT, CDR2 FQNNGV. Deletions cut 4 bases from V and 2 bases from J, with 18 bases between. The CDR3 reads CASSYRPGVHPGNTIYF. The CDR3 DNA reads TGTGCCAGCAGCTATCGTCCGGGGGTTCATCCTGGAAACACCATATATTTT.

V gene TRBV19 combines with J gene TRBJ2-1; perhaps TRBD2 as D (6 bases). CDR3 length: 19 residues. In germline, CDR1 is LNHDA, CDR2 SQIVND (reference sequence). Trimming left V 0 bases short and J 5 bases short, with 23 bases between. DNA for the CDR3: TGTGCCAGTAGTATAGATAGGCTCCGGGACTCCCGTCCCCACAATGAGCAGTTCTTC. Translating gives CASSIDRLRDSRPHNEQFF.